Below are 24 T cell receptor beta chains sequenced from a single sample in a study of ipilimumab plus nivolumab after autologous stem cell transplantation. TCRdb keeps only in-frame clones here, not all; method: immunoSEQ multiplex PCR. The top ten hold about a sixth of the sample, which has 10,000 to 15,000 clones, 73% seen once. Source: PBMCs, taken in a trial of ipilimumab plus nivolumab as post-transplant consolidation. All receptors come from a male donor with diffuse large B-cell lymphoma.

The chain employs TRBV2 and TRBJ2-7; unclear D gene. The CDR3 totals 14 residues. Looked up from germline, CDR1 is SNHLY and CDR2 is FYNNEI. The V gene lost 1 base and the J gene lost 3 bases, with 10 bases spanning the gap. CDR3 coding DNA: TGTGCCAGCAGTGAAGAAGGCAGGTTCTACGAGCAGTACTTC. Amino acids: CASSEEGRFYEQYF.

The chain employs TRBV5-4 and TRBJ2-5; 9 bases are shared with TRBD2. Losses at the gene ends were 5 bases for V and 5 bases for J; bases not matched to a gene: 7. Germline CDR1 SGHNT, CDR2 YYREEE (reference sequence). The length of the CDR3 is 14 residues. CDR3 residues: CASSNAGGRETQYF. The CDR3 bases are TGTGCCAGCAGTAACGCGGGGGGGCGGGAGACCCAGTACTTC.

This clone occurred once. The chain combines TRBV6-6 with TRBJ1-1; D remains unclear. The CDR3 extends over 12 amino acids. Germline V gene sequence: CDR1 MNHNY, CDR2 SVGAGI (reference sequence). With 6 bases removed from V and 1 base from J, the gap between germline ends came to 6 bases. The CDR3, as DNA: TGTGCCAGCAGGGAAAAGAACACTGAAGCTTTCTTT. It yields the protein CASREKNTEAFF.

This chain's CDR3 is CASSSVGHQNTEAFF. As DNA, the CDR3 is TGTGCCAGCAGCTCGGTCGGGCACCAGAACACTGAAGCTTTCTTT. The chain recombines TRBV11-3 with TRBJ1-1; no clear D. This CDR3 is 15 amino acids long. V lost 4 bases, J lost 1 base, and 13 bases lay in between. The germline V gene has CDR1 SGHNT and CDR2 YENEEA.

V gene TRBV4-1 combines with J gene TRBJ1-4; possibly TRBD1 for D (5 bases). Germline CDR1 reads MGHRA; CDR2 reads YSYEKL. Deletions cut 1 base from V and 4 bases from J, with 19 bases between. This CDR3 has 18 amino acids. As DNA, the CDR3 is TGCGCCAGCAGCCAAGGGGCCGAGGCGACAGCACATAATGAAAAACTGTTTTTT. As protein: CASSQGAEATAHNEKLFF.

This chain connects TRBV7-3 to TRBJ2-3; TRBD2 matches 13 bases. The germline gives CDR1 SGHTA, CDR2 FQGTGA. The J segment lost 3 bases and the V segment lost 2 bases, leaving 2 bases of the junction unmatched. There are 16 residues in the CDR3. In nucleotides, the CDR3 is TGTGCCAGCAGCTTAGGGGGACTAGCGGGAACAGATACGCAGTATTTT. Translated, it gives CASSLGGLAGTDTQYF. Based on the CDR3 plus reference TRBV7-3 and TRBJ2-3, the full variable domain is GAGVSQTPSNKVTEKGKYVELRCDPISGHTALYWYRQSLGQGPEFLIYFQGTGAADDSGLPNDRFFAVRPEGSVSTLKIQRTERGDSAVYLCASSLGGLAGTDTQYFGPGTRLTVL.

The chain employs TRBV5-1 and TRBJ1-1; 7 bases are shared with TRBD1. The CDR3 consists of 14 residues. Trimming took 0 bases from V and 2 from J; bases not matched to a gene: 1. CDR1 is SGHRS and CDR2 is YFSETQ in the germline V gene. The CDR3 DNA follows: TGCGCCAGCAGCTTGGGGGACAGTAACACTGAAGCTTTCTTT. Translation gives CASSLGDSNTEAFF.

The CDR3 is CASSQEGGGSYEQYF. The CDR3 DNA sequence: TGTGCCAGCAGCCAGGAGGGCGGGGGCTCCTACGAGCAGTACTTC. The V call is TRBV6-8, the J call TRBJ2-7, with 7 bases aligning to TRBD2. The CDR3 is 15 amino acids. Germline CDR1 reads MNHGY; CDR2 reads SAAAGT. Trimming removed 6 bases from V and 0 bases from J; junction bases left unmatched: 8.

J is TRBJ2-7 and V is TRBV28, with TRBD2 matching over 11 bases. This CDR3 has 16 residues. The germline V gene encodes CDR1 MDHEN and CDR2 SYDVKM. V lost 6 bases and J lost 3; bases outside the gene matches: 10. In DNA form, the CDR3 reads TGTGCCAGCAGCCCAGGACTAGCGGGTAAGCTCTACGAGCAGTACTTC. Translation: CASSPGLAGKLYEQYF. The full variable domain, with the rest looked up from reference TRBV28 and TRBJ2-7, is DVKVTQSSRYLVKRTGEKVFLECVQDMDHENMFWYRQDPGLGLRLIYFSYDVKMKEKGDIPEGYSVSREKKERFSLILESASTNQTSMYLCASSPGLAGKLYEQYFGPGTRLTVT.

V is TRBV19 and J is TRBJ1-1; D uncertain. The CDR3 is made up of 13 amino acids. With 5 bases removed from V and 8 bases from J, the gap between germline ends came to 15 bases. Germline V gene sequence: CDR1 LNHDA, CDR2 SQIVND (reference sequence). In nucleotides, the CDR3 is TGTGCCAGTAGTTACGTTAGAGGGCTCGAAGCTTTCTTT. Translating gives CASSYVRGLEAFF.

The chain links TRBV5-6 to TRBJ2-3; D unresolved. Germline V gene sequence: CDR1 SGHDT, CDR2 YYEEEE. The CDR3 runs to 14 residues. Trimming took 0 bases from V and 0 from J, leaving 5 bases between them. CDR3 sequence (DNA): TGTGCCAGCAGCTTGGGGGTAAGCACAGATACGCAGTATTTT. Its translation: CASSLGVSTDTQYF.

The V gene is TRBV27, the J gene TRBJ2-7, with TRBD2 matching over 7 bases. V shed 7 bases, J shed 5 bases, and the junction held 11 bases outside the gene matches. CDR1 MNHEY and CDR2 SMNVEV come from the germline V gene (reference sequence). This CDR3 region has 14 residues. The CDR3: CASNRYGGSDEQYF. Here the CDR3 DNA reads TGTGCCAGCAATAGGTACGGCGGGAGCGACGAGCAGTACTTC.

V and J are TRBV5-1 and TRBJ1-2; D not resolved. The CDR3 has 14 amino acids. The germline V gene has CDR1 SGHRS and CDR2 YFSETQ. V lost 1 base to trimming and J lost 4 bases, with 11 bases between them. Here the CDR3 reads CASSLSRQFYGYTF. CDR3 nucleotide sequence: TGCGCCAGCAGCTTGTCCCGACAATTCTATGGCTACACCTTC.

This sequence joins TRBV5-6 and TRBJ2-1; D possibly corresponds to TRBD2 (6 bases). The V end lost 1 base, the J end lost 6 bases, and 11 bases lay between the germline ends. Germline lookup yields CDR1 SGHDT and CDR2 YYEEEE. This CDR3 contains 14 residues. In DNA, the CDR3 is TGTGCCAGCAGCTTGCCGGGGGAGAGCAATGAGCAGTTCTTC. Amino acid sequence: CASSLPGESNEQFF.

This clone is large within its sample. The V call is TRBV1, the J call TRBJ1-3; TRBD1, as called in the table, went unchecked against the DNA. TRBV1 is noted as a pseudogene. The CDR3 runs to 14 residues. In DNA form, the CDR3 reads TGCACCAGCAGCCCCGAACAGGGGGTGAACACCATATATTTT. Translated: CTSSPEQGVNTIYF.

V usage is TRBV19 and J usage is TRBJ2-5, with D unresolved. CDR1 is LNHDA and CDR2 is SQIVND in the germline V gene (reference sequence). There are 15 residues in the CDR3. Trimming removed 1 base at V and 4 bases at J, with 13 bases between. The CDR3 sequence: CASSIGGRPGETQYF. The CDR3 region has the DNA TGTGCCAGTAGTATAGGCGGCCGTCCAGGAGAGACCCAGTACTTC.

The chain couples TRBV11-1 to TRBJ1-2, with 7 nucleotides matching TRBD1. The CDR3 covers 14 residues. J gave up 4 bases and V 5 bases, and 7 bases lay outside the gene matches. CDR1 and CDR2 from the germline V gene are SGHAT and FQDESV (reference sequence). The CDR3 DNA is TGTGCCAGCAGCGAAGACAGGGCCGCCTATGGCTACACCTTC. It is translated as CASSEDRAAYGYTF.

This clone was seen only a few times. The V call is TRBV7-9, the J call TRBJ2-3, with D perhaps matching TRBD2 (6 bases). V dropped 3 bases and J dropped 1 base, with 14 bases sitting between them. Germline V gene data show CDR1 as SEHNR and CDR2 as FQNEAQ (reference sequence). The CDR3 has 16 residues. DNA of the CDR3: TGTGCCAGCAGCTTCCGGGCGACTAGTGGCACAGATACGCAGTATTTT. Its translation: CASSFRATSGTDTQYF.

V and J are TRBV15 and TRBJ2-7; 7 nucleotides align to TRBD1. V was pared by 1 base and J by 7 bases, with 7 bases of the junction left unmatched. The germline V gene encodes CDR1 LNHNV and CDR2 YYDKDF (reference sequence). The CDR3 loop spans 14 amino acids. The CDR3 sequence is CATSRGDSPAEQYF. The CDR3 DNA reads as TGTGCCACCAGCAGAGGGGACAGCCCGGCAGAGCAGTACTTC.

This chain uses TRBV6-5 with TRBJ2-1, with 7 bases identical to TRBD1. Germline CDR1 reads MNHEY; CDR2 reads SVGAGI. This CDR3 has 15 residues. V trimming: 7 bases; J trimming: 7 bases; junction bases outside the gene matches: 13. The CDR3 reads CASTVRGPGSNEQFF. CDR3 bases: TGTGCCAGCACTGTGAGGGGGCCAGGCTCGAATGAGCAGTTCTTC.

The chain carries TRBV19 and TRBJ2-6; TRBD2 aligns across 10 bases. This CDR3 contains 16 residues. V trimming: 7 bases; J trimming: 4 bases; junction bases outside the gene matches: 7. Germline loops: CDR1 LNHDA, CDR2 SQIVND (reference sequence). The CDR3 coding sequence is TGTGCCAGTATCGGGCTAGCGGGAGTCGGGGCCAACGTCCTGACTTTC. Encoded protein: CASIGLAGVGANVLTF.

This rearrangement joins TRBV2 to TRBJ2-6; no reliable D call. There are 16 residues in the CDR3. Trimming removed 2 bases from V and 0 bases from J, with 8 bases in between. In germline, CDR1 is SNHLY, CDR2 FYNNEI. The CDR3 sequence is CASSEKWRSGANVLTF. The CDR3 DNA sequence: TGTGCCAGCAGTGAAAAGTGGCGCTCTGGGGCCAACGTCCTGACTTTC.

The V call is TRBV10-2, the J call TRBJ2-1; 8 bases align to TRBD2. V trimming: 5 bases; J trimming: 5 bases; junction bases outside the gene matches: 14. This CDR3 spans 17 amino acids. Germline CDR1 is WSHSY and CDR2 is SAAADI. CDR3 in amino acids: CASSQPWLAGRHNEQFF. In nucleotides, the CDR3 is TGCGCCAGCAGTCAGCCCTGGTTAGCGGGACGCCACAATGAGCAGTTCTTC.

Details on this clone: Other DNA sequences in this sample translate to the same CDR3. The chain combines TRBV9 with TRBJ1-2; TRBD1 matches at 7 bases. Germline V CDR1 and CDR2: SGDLS, YYNGEE. With 0 bases clipped from V and 4 bases from J, the junction kept 3 bases outside the gene matches. The CDR3 runs to 14 residues. In DNA, the CDR3 is TGTGCCAGCAGCGTAGACAGGGGAGGCTATGGCTACACCTTC. Protein: CASSVDRGGYGYTF.